The sequence of this T cell receptor beta chain was determined in a study of T cell responses to AZD1222 COVID-19 vaccine. The wider study: Investigators merged groups given second doses at roughly 4 or roughly 12 weeks. Study-level points and caveats: Unmutated variant regions are reportedly the target of nearly half of TCRs that are spike-specific. Donors skewed white British and female; clonal diversity was possibly underestimated. Spike-specific TCR breadth and depth grew following two AZD1222 doses.

Repertoires were generated with immunoSEQ multiplex PCR, while TCRdb's copy carries only in-frame clones and drops some. The sample lists approximately 120,000 clones; over 85% were seen once. As to this clone: Its antigen remains unidentified.

V lost 7 bases and J lost 3, with 14 bases in between. Germline values: CDR1 MNHEY, CDR2 SVGAGI. This CDR3 comprises 14 residues. This material consisted of peripheral blood, taken on day 0 of AZD1222 vaccination. The chain recombines TRBV6-5 with TRBJ2-3, with D possibly being TRBD2 (5 bases). The TCR originated in an adult in good health. CDR3 sequence (DNA): TGTGCCAGCATGAAAGGCCCGGGAACAGATACGCAGTATTTT. Translation gives CASMKGPGTDTQYF.